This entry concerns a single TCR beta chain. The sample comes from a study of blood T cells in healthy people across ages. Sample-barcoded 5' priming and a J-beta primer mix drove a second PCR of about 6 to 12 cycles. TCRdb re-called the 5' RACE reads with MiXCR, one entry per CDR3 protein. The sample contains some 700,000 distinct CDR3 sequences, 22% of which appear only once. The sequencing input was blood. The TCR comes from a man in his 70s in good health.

CDR3: CASSQDRRIRGLRDIQYF. In DNA form, the CDR3 reads TGCGCCAGCAGCCAAGATCGGAGGATAAGGGGGCTAAGGGACATTCAGTACTTC. This chain connects TRBV4-1 to TRBJ2-4, with 7 positions matching TRBD1. Trimming took 0 bases from V and 8 from J; bases not matched to a gene: 16. Per the germline V gene, CDR1 is MGHRA and CDR2 is YSYEKL. CDR3 length equals 18 residues.